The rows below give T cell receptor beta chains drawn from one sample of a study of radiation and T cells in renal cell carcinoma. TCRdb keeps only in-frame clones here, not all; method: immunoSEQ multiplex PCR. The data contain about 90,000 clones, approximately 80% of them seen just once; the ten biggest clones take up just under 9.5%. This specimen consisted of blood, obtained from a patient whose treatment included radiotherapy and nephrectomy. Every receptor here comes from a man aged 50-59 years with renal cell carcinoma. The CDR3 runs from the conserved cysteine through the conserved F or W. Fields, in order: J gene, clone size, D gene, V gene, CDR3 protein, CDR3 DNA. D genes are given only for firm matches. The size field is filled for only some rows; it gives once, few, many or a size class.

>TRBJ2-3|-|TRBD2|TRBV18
CASSLAGDRTDTQYF
TGTGCCAGCTCGCTAGCGGGGGACCGGACAGATACGCAGTATTTT
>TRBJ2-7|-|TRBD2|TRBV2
CASSPSGSTNEQYF
TGTGCCAGCAGCCCTAGCGGGAGTACCAACGAGCAGTACTTC
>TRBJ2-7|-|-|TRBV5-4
CASSLRIGGETAYEQYF
TGTGCCAGCAGCTTGCGAATCGGCGGGGAGACGGCCTACGAGCAGTACTTC
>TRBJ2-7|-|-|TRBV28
CASSTYYEQYF
TGTGCCAGCAGCACATACTACGAGCAGTACTTC
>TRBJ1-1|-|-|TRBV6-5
CASSVGGNTEAFF
TGTGCCAGCAGTGTGGGCGGGAACACTGAAGCTTTCTTT
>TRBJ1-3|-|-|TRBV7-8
CASSLNTPNTIYF
TGTGCCAGCAGCCTAAATACCCCCAACACCATATATTTT
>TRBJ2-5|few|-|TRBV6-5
CASSEISGETQYF
TGTGCCAGCAGTGAAATAAGTGGAGAGACCCAGTACTTC
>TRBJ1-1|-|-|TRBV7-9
CASSFSRNTEAFF
TGTGCCAGCAGCTTCTCAAGGAACACTGAAGCTTTCTTT
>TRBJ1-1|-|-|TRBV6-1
CASRYGQPNTEAFF
TGTGCCAGCCGATATGGACAGCCAAACACTGAAGCTTTCTTT
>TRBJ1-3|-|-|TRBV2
CASSESYGSGNTIYF
TGTGCCAGCAGTGAATCCTACGGCTCTGGAAACACCATATATTTT
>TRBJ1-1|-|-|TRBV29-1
CSGCSDTEAFF
TGCAGCGGCTGCTCTGACACTGAAGCTTTCTTT
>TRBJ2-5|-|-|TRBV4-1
CASSQVPPGQETQYF
TGCGCCAGCAGCCAAGTGCCGCCGGGTCAAGAGACCCAGTACTTC
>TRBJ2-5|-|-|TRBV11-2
CASSNWDRGYQETQYF
TGTGCCAGCAGTAACTGGGACCGGGGATACCAAGAGACCCAGTACTTC
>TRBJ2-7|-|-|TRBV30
CAWNQRSAYEQYF
TGTGCCTGGAACCAGAGGTCCGCCTACGAGCAGTACTTC
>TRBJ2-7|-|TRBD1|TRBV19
CASSTGQSYEQYF
TGTGCCAGTAGTACGGGACAGTCCTACGAGCAGTACTTC
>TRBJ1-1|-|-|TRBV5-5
CASSWAGMNTEAFF
TGTGCCAGCAGCTGGGCGGGGATGAACACTGAAGCTTTCTTT
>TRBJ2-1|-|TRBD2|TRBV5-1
CASSSSSGASSYNEQFF
TGCGCCAGCAGCTCGTCTAGCGGGGCCAGCTCCTACAATGAGCAGTTCTTC
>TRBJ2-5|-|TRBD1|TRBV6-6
CASRNSGQGAKETQYF
TGTGCCAGCAGGAACTCGGGACAGGGGGCCAAAGAGACCCAGTACTTC
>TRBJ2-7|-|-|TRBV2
CASSDRRTVNYEQYF
TGTGCCAGCAGTGACCGCCGGACAGTGAACTACGAGCAGTACTTC
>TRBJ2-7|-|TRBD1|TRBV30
CAWGTGWKYF
TGTGCCTGGGGGACAGGGTGGAAGTACTTC
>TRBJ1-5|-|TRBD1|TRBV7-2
CASTPYRDRQQPQHF
TGTGCCAGCACCCCGTACCGGGACAGACAACAGCCCCAGCATTTT
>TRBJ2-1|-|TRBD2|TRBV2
CASSETTSGENEQFF
TGTGCCAGCAGTGAAACTACTAGCGGGGAAAATGAGCAGTTCTTC
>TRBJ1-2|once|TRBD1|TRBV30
CAWKGQGATFGGYTF
TGTGCCTGGAAAGGACAGGGTGCTACGTTCGGTGGCTACACCTTC
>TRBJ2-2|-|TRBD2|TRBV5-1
CASWMGGTTGELFF
TGCGCCAGCTGGATGGGGGGGACCACCGGGGAGCTGTTTTTT
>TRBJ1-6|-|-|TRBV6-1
CASSEVTYNSPLHF
TGTGCCAGCAGTGAAGTCACTTATAATTCACCCCTCCACTTT
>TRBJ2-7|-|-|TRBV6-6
CASSRKEPPYEQYF
TGTGCCAGCAGTCGTAAGGAACCACCCTACGAGCAGTACTTC
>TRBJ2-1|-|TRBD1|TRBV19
CASSRTGFSYNEQFF
TGTGCCAGTAGTAGGACAGGGTTTTCCTACAATGAGCAGTTCTTC
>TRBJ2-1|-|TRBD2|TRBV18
CASSPSAGGRNEQFF
TGTGCCAGCTCACCATCAGCGGGAGGGCGGAATGAGCAGTTCTTC
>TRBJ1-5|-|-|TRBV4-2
CASSQDDHSNQPQHF
TGTGCCAGCAGCCAAGATGATCATAGCAATCAGCCCCAGCATTTT
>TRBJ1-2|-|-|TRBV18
CASSPEEYGYTF
TGTGCCAGCTCACCAGAGGAATATGGCTACACCTTC
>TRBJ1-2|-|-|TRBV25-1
CASSEKGRLIYGYTF
TGTGCCAGCAGTGAAAAAGGACGGTTGATCTATGGCTACACCTTC
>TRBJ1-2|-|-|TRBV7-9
CASSLGQAGDGYTF
TGTGCCAGCAGCTTAGGGCAGGCAGGAGATGGCTACACCTTC